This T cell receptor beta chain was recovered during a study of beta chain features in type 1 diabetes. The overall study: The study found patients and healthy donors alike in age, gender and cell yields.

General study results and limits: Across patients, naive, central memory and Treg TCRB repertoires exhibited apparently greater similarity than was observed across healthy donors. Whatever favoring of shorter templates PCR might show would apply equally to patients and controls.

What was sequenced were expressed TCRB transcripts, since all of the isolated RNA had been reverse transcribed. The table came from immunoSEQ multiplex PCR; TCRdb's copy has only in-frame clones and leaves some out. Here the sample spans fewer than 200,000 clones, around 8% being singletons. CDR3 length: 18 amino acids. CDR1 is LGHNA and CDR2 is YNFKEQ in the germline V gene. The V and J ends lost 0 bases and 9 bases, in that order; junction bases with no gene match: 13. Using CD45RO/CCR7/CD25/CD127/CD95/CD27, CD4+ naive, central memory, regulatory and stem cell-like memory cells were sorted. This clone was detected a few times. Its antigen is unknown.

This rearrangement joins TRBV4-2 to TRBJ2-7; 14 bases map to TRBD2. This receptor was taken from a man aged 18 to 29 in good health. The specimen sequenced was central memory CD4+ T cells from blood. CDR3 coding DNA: TGTGCCAGCAGCCAAGATTGGGGACTAGCGGGGGCCCTGCTGCGGCAGTACTTC. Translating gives CASSQDWGLAGALLRQYF.